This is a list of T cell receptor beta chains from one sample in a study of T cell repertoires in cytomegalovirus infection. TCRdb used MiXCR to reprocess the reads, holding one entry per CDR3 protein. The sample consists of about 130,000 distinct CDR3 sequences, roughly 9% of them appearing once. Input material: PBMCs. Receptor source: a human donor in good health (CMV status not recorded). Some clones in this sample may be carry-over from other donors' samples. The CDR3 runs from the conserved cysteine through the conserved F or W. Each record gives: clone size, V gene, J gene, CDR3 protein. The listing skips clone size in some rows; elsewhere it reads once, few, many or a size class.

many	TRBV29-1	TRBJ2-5	CSVDRALETQYF
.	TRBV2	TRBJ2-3	CASTRAGSRAHADKQYF
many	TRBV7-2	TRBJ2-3	CASRKGASGVLGDTQYF
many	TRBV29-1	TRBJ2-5	CSALKETQYF
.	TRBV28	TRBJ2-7	CASRGGGPYYEQYF
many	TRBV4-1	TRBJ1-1	CASSQRVPREAFF
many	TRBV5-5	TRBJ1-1	CASSGGTESSEAFF
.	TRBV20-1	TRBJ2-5	CSASDKGETQYF
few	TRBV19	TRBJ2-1	CASSTGWRNEQFF
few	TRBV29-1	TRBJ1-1	CSVENGPNEAFF
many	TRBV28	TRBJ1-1	CASRGGGRGNTEAFF
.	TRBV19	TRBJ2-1	CASSFPSLFNEQFF
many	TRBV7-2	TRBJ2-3	CASIPRASSTDTQYF
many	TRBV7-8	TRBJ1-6	CASSTGQGRLDSPLHF
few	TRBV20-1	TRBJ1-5	CSADGPRYNQPQHF
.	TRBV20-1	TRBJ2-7	CSASTGATYEQYF
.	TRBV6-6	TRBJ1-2	CARRREGTGDVYGYTF
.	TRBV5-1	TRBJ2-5	CASSSSAQETQYF
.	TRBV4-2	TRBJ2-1	CASSQGIAGAVGEQFF
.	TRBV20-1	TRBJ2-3	CSAPPRGSPTDTQYF
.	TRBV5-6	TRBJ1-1	CASSLKGQGYYTEAFF
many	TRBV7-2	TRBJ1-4	CASSPLTGSEKLFF
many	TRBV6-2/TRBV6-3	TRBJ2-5	CASSKALAGWREETQYF
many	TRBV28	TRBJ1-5	CASSFLAGGDSNQPQHF
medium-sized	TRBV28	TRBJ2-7	CASSQGQGRRYEQYF
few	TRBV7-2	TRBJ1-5	CASSSRQGSQPQHF
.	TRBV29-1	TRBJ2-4	CSVVQGDLENIQYF
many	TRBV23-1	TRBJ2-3	CASSRGQGSTDTQYF
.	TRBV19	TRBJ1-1	CASSIVDSRTEAFF
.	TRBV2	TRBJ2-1	CASRFIQEGQFF
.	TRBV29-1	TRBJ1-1	CSVTQGFAEAFF
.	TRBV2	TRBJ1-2	CASSEGAGYGYTF
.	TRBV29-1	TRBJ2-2	CSVPTLAGGPGELFF
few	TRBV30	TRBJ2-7	CAWSVLATGPFYEQYF